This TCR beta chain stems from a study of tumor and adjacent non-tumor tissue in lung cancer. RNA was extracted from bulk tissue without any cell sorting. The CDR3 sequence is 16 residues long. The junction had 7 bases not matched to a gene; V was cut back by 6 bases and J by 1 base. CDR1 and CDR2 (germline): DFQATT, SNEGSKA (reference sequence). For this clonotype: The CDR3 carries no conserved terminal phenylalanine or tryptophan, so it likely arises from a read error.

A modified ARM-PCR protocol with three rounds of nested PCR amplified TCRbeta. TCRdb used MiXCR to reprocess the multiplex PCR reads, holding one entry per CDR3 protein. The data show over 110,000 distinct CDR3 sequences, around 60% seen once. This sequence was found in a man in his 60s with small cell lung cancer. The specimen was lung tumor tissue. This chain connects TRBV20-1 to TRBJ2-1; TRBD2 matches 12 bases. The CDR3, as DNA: TGCAGTGCCCTGAGACTAGCGGGAGAATCCTACAATGAGCAGTTCGTC. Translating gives CSALRLAGESYNEQFV.